These 28 T cell receptor beta chains share one sample of origin, sequenced in a study of T cell repertoires in cytomegalovirus infection. MiXCR, run by TCRdb on the reads, gives a single entry per CDR3 protein. The sample records roughly 200,000 distinct CDR3 sequences, roughly 17% being singletons. Sequencing was done on a sample of CD8+ T cells from PBMCs. The receptors stem from a human donor in good health (CMV status not recorded). Some clones in this sample may be carry-over from other donors' samples.

A single count supports this clonotype. This sequence joins TRBV6-2 or TRBV6-3 and TRBJ2-1; TRBD1 aligns across 12 bases. Germline trimming cut 5 bases from V and 16 bases from J; bases unmatched to any gene: 9. Germline V gives CDR1 MNHEY, CDR2 SVGEGT. The CDR3 totals 13 residues. The CDR3 bases are TGTGCCAGCAGTACGGCGGGACAGGGGGCTGAATTCTTC. Protein sequence: CASSTAGQGAEFF.

This clonotype came up a few times. The V call is TRBV2, the J call TRBJ2-6; D is perhaps TRBD1 (5 bases). CDR1 is SNHLY and CDR2 is FYNNEI in the germline V gene. This CDR3 is built from 17 residues. V shed 7 bases and J shed 4 bases, with 20 bases lying between them. Written as DNA, the CDR3 is TGTGCCAGCATGTACTTGGACACTTGGAACGGGGCCAACGTCCTGACTTTC. It translates to CASMYLDTWNGANVLTF. The full variable domain, in which reference TRBV2 and TRBJ2-6 provide the parts outside the CDR3, is EPEVTQTPSHQVTQMGQEVILRCVPISNHLYFYWYRQILGQKVEFLVSFYNNEISEKSEIFDDQFSVERPDGSNFTLKIRSTKLEDSAMYFCASMYLDTWNGANVLTFGAGSRLTVL.

This clonotype occurred a few times. This sequence joins TRBV29-1 and TRBJ2-2, with D perhaps being TRBD1 or TRBD2 (5 bases each). CDR1 SQVTM and CDR2 ANQGSEA come from the germline V gene. This CDR3 contains 13 residues. V lost 3 bases and J lost 2, with 7 bases in between. In nucleotides, the CDR3 is TGCAGCGTTGAGTGGGACAACACCGGGGAGCTGTTTTTT. Translating gives CSVEWDNTGELFF.

This clonotype occurred a few times. This chain uses TRBV4-3 with TRBJ1-3, with D perhaps matching TRBD1 (5 bases). CDR3 length: 13 amino acids. V dropped 1 base and J dropped 12 bases, with 13 bases sitting between them. In germline, CDR1 is LGHNA, CDR2 YSLEER. The CDR3 DNA reads TGCGCCAGCAGCCAAGTGGTAGCGGACATCATATATTTT. It specifies CASSQVVADIIYF.

In this sample, this clonotype turned up a few times. CDR3 DNA: TGTGCCAGCAGCATCGGGACTAGCGCCTACAATGAGCAGTTCTTC. This translates into CASSIGTSAYNEQFF. This chain connects TRBV5-6 to TRBJ2-1, with 10 positions matching TRBD2. The germline V gene has CDR1 SGHDT and CDR2 YYEEEE. The length of the CDR3 is 15 residues. V trimming: 4 bases; J trimming: 2 bases; junction bases outside the gene matches: 3.

The rearrangement uses TRBV11-2 and TRBJ2-1; D is unresolved. V lost 4 bases and J 2 bases, leaving 12 bases between the germline ends. The CDR3 runs 15 residues. Germline V lookup: CDR1 SGHAT, CDR2 FQNNGV. The CDR3 loop reads CASSSSGPPYNEQFF. CDR3 bases: TGTGCCAGCAGCTCCTCCGGACCGCCCTACAATGAGCAGTTCTTC.

This clonotype was found a few times. V gene TRBV4-1 combines with J gene TRBJ1-1, with D possibly matching TRBD1 (6 bases). Germline CDR1 MGHRA, CDR2 YSYEKL. CDR3 length: 14 residues. Trimming stripped 6 bases from V and 1 base from J, with 12 bases between. This chain's CDR3 is CASRERGTNTEAFF. CDR3 coding DNA: TGCGCCAGCAGGGAGAGGGGGACGAACACTGAAGCTTTCTTT.

This clonotype was seen a handful of times. The chain uses TRBV7-2 and TRBJ2-3, with a tentative D call TRBD2 (5 bases). The CDR3 runs to 15 residues. Trimming left V 2 bases short and J 4 bases short, with 13 bases between. Looked up from germline, CDR1 is SGHTA and CDR2 is FQGNSA. The CDR3 DNA is TGTGCCAGCAGCTTAATAGGTTCCGGGGCAGATACGCAGTATTTT. This sequence encodes CASSLIGSGADTQYF.

This clonotype was recorded many times. The chain recombines TRBV7-2 with TRBJ2-6; 10 nucleotides align to TRBD1. Germline values: CDR1 SGHTA, CDR2 FQGNSA. This CDR3 spans 17 amino acids. Trimming at V came to 8 bases and at J to 2 bases, leaving 9 bases not matched to a gene. In DNA, the CDR3 is TGTGCCAGCGGTCGACAGGGGGCTTCACCTGGGGCCAACGTCCTGACTTTC. It encodes CASGRQGASPGANVLTF. Variable domain in full (rest from reference TRBV7-2 and TRBJ2-6): GAGVSQSPSNKVTEKGKDVELRCDPISGHTALYWYRQSLGQGLEFLIYFQGNSAPDKSGLPSDRFSAERTGGSVSTLTIQRTQQEDSAVYLCASGRQGASPGANVLTFGAGSRLTVL.

The sample holds many counts of this clonotype. V gene TRBV7-2 combines with J gene TRBJ2-7; the D call may be TRBD1 or TRBD2 (5 bases each). The CDR3 has 14 residues. The germline gives CDR1 SGHTA, CDR2 FQGNSA. V gave up 5 bases and J gave up 2 bases, with 13 bases separating them. This CDR3 is CASSGPGTAYEQYF. CDR3 sequence (DNA): TGTGCCAGCAGCGGCCCCGGGACGGCCTACGAGCAGTACTTC.

This clonotype was detected only a few times. The chain uses TRBV7-2 and TRBJ1-1; TRBD1 is a possible D gene (6 bases). Per the germline V gene, CDR1 is SGHTA and CDR2 is FQGNSA. V was trimmed by 9 bases and J by 0 bases, leaving 8 bases between them. The length of the CDR3 is 12 residues. The chain's CDR3 is CARTGMNTEAFF. The CDR3 nucleotides read TGTGCCAGAACAGGGATGAACACTGAAGCTTTCTTT.

The CDR3 protein is CASSLEGEMGTEQYF. The CDR3 coding sequence is TGTGCCAGCAGCTTAGAGGGGGAGATGGGTACAGAGCAGTACTTC. The chain has TRBV11-2 and TRBJ2-7; TRBD1 or TRBD2 may be the D gene (5 bases each). The germline gives CDR1 SGHAT, CDR2 FQNNGV. This CDR3 region has 15 residues. The germline V and J ends were trimmed by 0 bases and 7 bases, with 16 bases remaining between them.

The table lists this clonotype with a few counts. The V and J genes are TRBV20-1 and TRBJ2-7; D is undetermined. The germline V and J ends were trimmed by 1 base and 10 bases, with 14 bases remaining between them. There are 12 residues in the CDR3. Germline assignment: CDR1 DFQATT and CDR2 SNEGSKA (reference sequence). Written as DNA, the CDR3 is TGCAGTGCTAGAGGACCCTCGATCCTTCAGTACTTC. Translated: CSARGPSILQYF.

This clonotype was counted a few times. This chain uses TRBV25-1 with TRBJ1-4; D gene ambiguous. The CDR3 length is 17 residues. The V and J ends lost 5 bases and 8 bases respectively, with 24 bases between them. Germline CDR1 and CDR2: MGHDK and SYGVNS. Written as DNA, the CDR3 is TGTGCCAGCAGTCCGCATCCCAGAGGAACAGAGTCAGAAAAACTGTTTTTT. Translated: CASSPHPRGTESEKLFF.

CDR3 protein: CASSLRQGGFHGYTF. Here the CDR3 DNA reads TGTGCCAGCAGCTTAAGACAGGGGGGCTTCCATGGCTACACCTTC. V is TRBV5-6 and J is TRBJ1-2; TRBD1 matches at 9 bases. With V trimmed by 2 bases and J by 6 bases, 8 bases remained unmatched. Germline CDR1 SGHDT, CDR2 YYEEEE. The CDR3 has 15 amino acids.

This chain connects TRBV7-9 to TRBJ2-1; 8 bases align to TRBD1. This CDR3 contains 16 residues. The V gene's germline CDR1 is SEHNR and CDR2 FQNEAQ (reference sequence). V gave up 3 bases and J gave up 9 bases; unmatched junction bases: 13. CDR3: CASSLATGEAGGEQFF. In nucleotides, the CDR3 is TGTGCCAGCAGCTTGGCGACAGGGGAGGCAGGGGGTGAGCAGTTCTTC.

This clonotype was seen only a few times. The CDR3 loop reads CASSPLPDRVTSMNTGELFF. CDR3 DNA sequence: TGTGCCAGCAGTCCGCTCCCGGACAGGGTGACTAGCATGAACACCGGGGAGCTGTTTTTT. The chain uses TRBV28 and TRBJ2-2; D might be TRBD1 (8 bases). The CDR3 spans 20 residues. The germline V gene has CDR1 MDHEN and CDR2 SYDVKM. Trimming shortened V by 5 bases and J by 1 base, and 26 bases separated the two germline ends. Based on the CDR3 plus reference TRBV28 and TRBJ2-2, the full variable domain is DVKVTQSSRYLVKRTGEKVFLECVQDMDHENMFWYRQDPGLGLRLIYFSYDVKMKEKGDIPEGYSVSREKKERFSLILESASTNQTSMYLCASSPLPDRVTSMNTGELFFGEGSRLTVL.

CDR3 nucleotides: TGTGCCAGCAGTGGATCACTAGCGGGGGCAGTCTACAATGAGCAGTTCTTC. Translated: CASSGSLAGAVYNEQFF. The chain employs TRBV12-3 or TRBV12-4 and TRBJ2-1; 11 positions agree with TRBD2. This CDR3 spans 17 amino acids. J gave up 3 bases and V 5 bases, and 9 bases lay outside the gene matches.

CDR3 residues: CASSQDVDRGLTDTQYF. In nucleotides, the CDR3 is TGTGCCAGCAGCCAAGATGTAGACAGGGGCCTCACAGATACGCAGTATTTT. This chain links TRBV3-1 with TRBJ2-3; 8 nucleotides match TRBD1. The CDR3 length is 17 residues. Germline CDR1 is LGHDT and CDR2 is YNNKEL (reference sequence). V dropped 0 bases and J dropped 2; count of bases not matched to a gene: 7.

The CDR3 loop is CASFRVGNTEAFF. The DNA of the CDR3 is TGTGCCAGCTTCAGGGTGGGGAACACTGAAGCTTTCTTT. The V gene is TRBV6-2 or TRBV6-3, the J gene TRBJ1-1, with a weak D call TRBD1 (5 bases). The CDR3 covers 13 residues. V was pared by 8 bases and J by 1 base, with 11 bases between. Germline CDR1 MNHEY, CDR2 SVGEGT.

This clonotype was seen a handful of times. The chain is built from TRBV28 and TRBJ1-6; D not resolved. The CDR3 is 16 amino acids. Germline V gene data show CDR1 as MDHEN and CDR2 as SYDVKM. V lost 2 bases and J lost 5, with 13 bases in between. The CDR3 here is CASSLPLALHNSPLHF. The CDR3 region has the DNA TGTGCCAGCAGTTTACCCCTCGCGCTGCATAATTCACCCCTCCACTTT.

This clonotype was seen a handful of times. The rearrangement joins TRBV6-5 to TRBJ2-3; D remains ambiguous. The germline V gene encodes CDR1 MNHEY and CDR2 SVGAGI. This CDR3 has 13 amino acids. The V end lost 0 bases, the J end lost 3 bases, and 4 bases lay between the germline ends. In nucleotides, the CDR3 is TGTGCCAGCAGTTACTCTGGGACAGATACGCAGTATTTT. Its protein is CASSYSGTDTQYF.

This clonotype was counted ten times or more. The chain joins TRBV4-1 to TRBJ2-7; D call uncertain. The CDR3 has 14 amino acids. V shed 4 bases and J shed 7 bases, with 17 bases lying between them. Germline lookup yields CDR1 MGHRA and CDR2 YSYEKL. Written as DNA, the CDR3 is TGCGCCAGCAGCCCAGAGGATTTTCTTCGGGAGCAGTACTTC. It is translated as CASSPEDFLREQYF.

V is TRBV7-6 and J is TRBJ2-7; the D gene is possibly TRBD2 (5 bases). Trimming took 4 bases from V and 3 from J, leaving 13 bases between them. Germline V gene lookup returns CDR1 SGHVS and CDR2 FNYEAQ. The CDR3 has 14 amino acids. The DNA of the CDR3 is TGTGCCAGCAGCTCCCCGGGTCGGGACTACGAGCAGTACTTC. This sequence encodes CASSSPGRDYEQYF.

This clonotype was counted between two and nine times. The chain employs TRBV7-6 and TRBJ2-1; tentatively, D is TRBD2 (5 bases). Between the trimmed V and J ends, which lost 4 bases and 9 bases, there was a span of 13 bases. The CDR3 spans 13 residues. CDR1 is SGHVS, CDR2 FNYEAQ, per germline. Written as DNA, the CDR3 is TGTGCCAGCAGCTCTAGCATGGTAGGTGAGCAGTTCTTC. It encodes CASSSSMVGEQFF.

This clonotype has a handful of counts. The V call is TRBV19, the J call TRBJ1-1, with D possibly matching TRBD1 (5 bases). V was pared by 8 bases and J by 7 bases, with 14 bases between. The CDR3 totals 12 residues. The germline gives CDR1 LNHDA, CDR2 SQIVND (reference sequence). CDR3 loop: CASGLGRIEAFF. The CDR3 DNA reads TGTGCCAGTGGATTGGGACGGATTGAAGCTTTCTTT. The full variable domain, rest sourced from reference TRBV19 and TRBJ1-1, is DGGITQSPKYLFRKEGQNVTLSCEQNLNHDAMYWYRQDPGQGLRLIYYSQIVNDFQKGDIAEGYSVSREKKESFPLTVTSAQKNPTAFYLCASGLGRIEAFFGQGTRLTVV.

The rearrangement joins TRBV14 to TRBJ1-4, with 9 nucleotides matching TRBD1. Germline-derived CDR1 and CDR2 are SGHDN and FVKESK. The J segment lost 5 bases and the V segment lost 4 bases, leaving 8 bases of the junction unmatched. The CDR3 extends over 16 amino acids. CDR3 in DNA: TGTGCCAGCAGCCGAAAACAGGGGGCGAGGAATGAAAAACTGTTTTTT. Its translation is CASSRKQGARNEKLFF.

The chain carries TRBV9 and TRBJ1-2, with D perhaps TRBD1 (6 bases). Germline V CDR1 and CDR2: SGDLS, YYNGEE. The CDR3 consists of 14 residues. V dropped 0 bases and J dropped 4 bases, with 10 bases sitting between them. Here the CDR3 DNA reads TGTGCCAGCAGCGTAGCGACAGGAGCCTATGGCTACACCTTC. This encodes CASSVATGAYGYTF.